This T cell receptor (beta chain) was captured by sequencing in a study of cytomegalovirus exposure and HLA in healthy donors. With 60 Vbeta and 13 Jbeta primers, the PCR was carried out. Repertoires were generated with immunoSEQ multiplex PCR, while TCRdb's copy carries only in-frame clones and drops some. The sample carries over 100,000 clones, just under 70% recorded once. Study conclusions and caveats: A later look showed TCR association rates differing by HLA locus, highest for DRB1 and lowest for HLA-C.

CDR1 and CDR2 from the germline V gene are MNHEY and SVGAGI. The CDR3 contains 13 residues. The J segment lost 5 bases and the V segment lost 5 bases, leaving 2 bases of the junction unmatched. Points on this clone: Its antigen is currently unknown.

This sequence joins TRBV6-5 and TRBJ1-2; 10 bases align to TRBD1. Specimen: PBMCs. The clonotype was recovered from a woman in her sixties or seventies in good health and CMV-seropositive. CDR3 loop: CASSLDRGYGYTF. CDR3 in DNA: TGTGCCAGCAGTCTGGACAGGGGGTATGGCTACACCTTC.